This T cell receptor beta chain derives from a study of cytomegalovirus exposure and HLA in healthy donors. Study-wide points: The study labeled 150 or so TCR beta chains cytomegalovirus-associated.

It was with 60 Vbeta and 13 Jbeta primers that the PCR ran. Sequenced by immunoSEQ multiplex PCR; TCRdb stores in-frame clones only, minus some. The sample shows over 35,000 clones, 45% to 65% of them seen only once. The CDR3 loop spans 16 amino acids. The V gene's germline CDR1 is SGHDT and CDR2 YYEEEE. Deletions cut 2 bases from V and 1 base from J, with 15 bases between. In this sample, this clone turned up once. Its matching antigen is unknown. Sequencing was carried out using PBMCs. V and J are TRBV5-6 and TRBJ2-5; TRBD2 is a possible D gene (7 bases). This clonotype was sampled from a human donor in good health. CDR3: CASSFTGGPLQETQYF. The CDR3 coding sequence is TGTGCCAGCAGCTTTACCGGGGGGCCCCTCCAAGAGACCCAGTACTTC.